This entry describes one T cell receptor (beta chain). V lost 2 bases and J 0 bases, leaving 7 bases between the germline ends. In germline, CDR1 is MNHNY, CDR2 SVGAGI (reference sequence). The CDR3 runs to 14 residues. This entry comes from a study of Ad26.COV2.S vaccination and SARS-CoV-2 variants. Across the whole study: It was the COV1001 Ad26.COV2.S trial arm that included the donor.

TCRdb's table, derived via immunoSEQ multiplex PCR, lists solely in-frame clones and lacks some. The repertoire has about 500,000 clones, 80% to 90% of them found once; the top ten carry about 1.7%. Indicated treatment: some 20 received Ad26.COV2.S at low or high dose, single or two shots; roughly five received placebo; per-sample allocation not given. Following the first vaccine or placebo injection, samples were taken on day 63. Recruitment in Boston yielded a donor of adult age, 18-55 years. The chain carries TRBV6-6 and TRBJ1-1, with D perhaps matching TRBD1 (6 bases). Here the sequenced sample was peripheral blood, taken in a trial of Ad26.COV2.S vaccine versus placebo. This receptor was obtained from a person aged 18-60 years who received the Ad26.COV2.S COVID-19 vaccine or a placebo. This CDR3 is CASSYTGLNTEAFF. The CDR3 nucleotides read TGTGCCAGCAGTTACACAGGGCTGAACACTGAAGCTTTCTTT.